The 9 T cell receptor beta chains below were found in one sample sequenced in a study of CD8 T cells in ankylosing spondylitis. Each CDR3 protein gets one entry after TCRdb re-called the 5' RACE reads with MiXCR. The sample holds about 280,000 distinct CDR3 sequences; around 20% are singletons and the top ten take 7.8%. The specimen sequenced was blood, either unsorted or a sorted T cell fraction (not recorded which). Receptor source: a male donor with ankylosing spondylitis or in good health (not recorded which).

This clonotype was counted only a few times. V is TRBV3-1 and J is TRBJ1-1; tentatively, D is TRBD1 (5 bases). Per the germline V gene, CDR1 is LGHDT and CDR2 is YNNKEL (reference sequence). The CDR3 length is 14 residues. V was cut by 0 bases and J by 5 bases, with 10 bases left in between. CDR3 sequence reads: CASSQDSRGTEAFF. Written as DNA, the CDR3 is TGTGCCAGCAGCCAAGATAGTAGGGGTACTGAAGCTTTCTTT.

The chain recombines TRBV28 with TRBJ1-1; D may be TRBD1 (5 bases). Trimming cost V 1 base and J 3 bases, with 12 bases left between them. The CDR3 spans 15 residues. Per germline, CDR1 MDHEN and CDR2 SYDVKM. Written as DNA, the CDR3 is TGTGCCAGCAGTTTATTCGGGGGGGAGGACACTGAAGCTTTCTTT. It is translated as CASSLFGGEDTEAFF.

The chain carries TRBV5-5 and TRBJ2-2; 7 positions agree with TRBD2. This CDR3 has 16 residues. CDR1 is SGHKS and CDR2 is YYEKEE in the germline V gene (reference sequence). The ends lost 3 bases at V and 6 bases at J; junction bases unmatched: 11. The CDR3 coding sequence is TGTGCCAGCAGCTCACGGATGGGGGGGGTTGCCGGGGAGCTGTTTTTT. Its protein is CASSSRMGGVAGELFF.

A few counts support this clonotype. The chain uses TRBV7-8 and TRBJ1-6, with D unresolved. The CDR3 is 13 amino acids. Germline loops: CDR1 SGHVS, CDR2 FQNEAQ. The V and J ends lost 4 bases and 5 bases respectively, with 6 bases between them. Here the CDR3 DNA reads TGTGCCAGCAGCTCCGGAGATAATTCACCCCTCCACTTT. This encodes CASSSGDNSPLHF.

This chain links TRBV12-3 or TRBV12-4 with TRBJ2-1; possibly TRBD1 or TRBD2 for D (5 bases each). The V and J ends lost 2 bases and 8 bases respectively, with 10 bases between them. The CDR3 has 13 amino acids. The CDR3 sequence is CASSLWGKDEQFF. In nucleotides, the CDR3 is TGTGCCAGCAGTTTATGGGGGAAGGATGAGCAGTTCTTC.

This clonotype was detected a few times. The V call is TRBV27, the J call TRBJ2-2; D assignment may be TRBD1 or TRBD2 (5 bases each). CDR3 size: 17 residues. Per germline, CDR1 MNHEY and CDR2 SMNVEV (reference sequence). The ends were cut back, 7 bases at V and 0 bases at J, with 18 bases in the middle. The CDR3 sequence: CASTGQAINANTGELFF. In DNA, the CDR3 is TGTGCCAGCACGGGGCAGGCAATAAACGCGAACACCGGGGAGCTGTTTTTT.

This clonotype has only a few counts. This chain connects TRBV5-1 to TRBJ2-5; TRBD1 agrees at 7 bases. Germline values: CDR1 SGHRS, CDR2 YFSETQ. V shed 4 bases, J shed 3 bases, and the junction held 12 bases outside the gene matches. This CDR3 has 16 amino acids. This CDR3 is CASSLLILGTEETQYF. The CDR3 nucleotides read TGCGCCAGCAGCCTCCTTATCCTTGGGACAGAAGAGACCCAGTACTTC.

In this sample, this clonotype turned up a few times. This chain's CDR3 is CSARDEEKLFF. The CDR3 DNA sequence: TGCAGTGCTAGAGATGAGGAAAAACTGTTTTTT. The rearrangement links TRBV20-1 to TRBJ1-4; D gene unclear. The CDR3 consists of 11 residues. The germline V and J ends were trimmed by 0 bases and 8 bases, with 4 bases remaining between them. The V gene's germline CDR1 is DFQATT and CDR2 SNEGSKA (reference sequence).

The chain couples TRBV7-6 to TRBJ2-6, with D perhaps TRBD1 (6 bases). The CDR3 spans 16 residues. Germline loops: CDR1 SGHVS, CDR2 FNYEAQ. The V end lost 5 bases, the J end lost 2 bases, and 13 bases lay between the germline ends. The CDR3 DNA sequence: TGTGCCAGCAGCCCCACAGGGTTTGCTGGGGCCAACGTCCTGACTTTC. Residues: CASSPTGFAGANVLTF.